This T cell receptor beta chain comes out of a study of blood T cell repertoires in COVID-19. The CDR3 sequence is 14 residues long. Trimming removed 6 bases from V and 4 bases from J, with 16 bases in between. Germline-derived CDR1 and CDR2 are WSHSY and SAAADI. Here immunoSEQ multiplex PCR was the method, and the copy in TCRdb shows in-frame clones only, minus some. The table lists roughly 49,000 clones, over 85% of them singletons. The sequenced sample was peripheral blood. The rearrangement joins TRBV10-2 to TRBJ2-7; maybe TRBD1 (6 bases). The clonotype comes from a man in his 60s with COVID-19, enrolled during active disease. The CDR3 loop reads CASSPVGQKYEQYF. The CDR3 nucleotides read TGCGCCAGCAGCCCTGTTGGACAGAAATACGAGCAGTACTTC.